A selection of T cell receptor beta chains follows, all from one sample in a study of OX40 agonist ivuxolimab in advanced cancers. Sequenced by immunoSEQ multiplex PCR; TCRdb stores in-frame clones only, minus some. The sample consists of more than 85,000 clones, around 88% of them appearing once. Sequenced here: CD4+ or CD8+ T cells sorted from blood, sampled in a trial of the OX40 agonist ivuxolimab. The receptors shown here come from an adult with an advanced solid tumor such as melanoma, head and neck, liver or kidney cancer. CDR3s include the opening cysteine and the closing phenylalanine or tryptophan. D genes are given only for firm matches. Some rows have no size entry. The others give once, few or many, or a class for an expanded clone.

clone_size j_call d_call v_call cdr3_nt cdr3_aa
- TRBJ2-7 TRBD1 TRBV19 TGTGCCAGTAGTAGCGACAGGACAGGGAGACCGCTCGAGCAGTACTTC CASSSDRTGRPLEQYF
- TRBJ2-2 - TRBV14 TGTGCCAGCAGCCCCCGGGACCCTAAGGCCGGGGAGCTGTTTTTT CASSPRDPKAGELFF
- TRBJ2-3 - TRBV7-2 TGTGCCAGCAGCTTGGGCGGGGGCAGAGATACGCAGTATTTT CASSLGGGRDTQYF
- TRBJ1-2 TRBD1 TRBV4-3 TGCGCCAGCAGCCAAGCAAATTACGCAGGGGGCGGGGGTGGCTACACCTTC CASSQANYAGGGGGYTF
- TRBJ2-7 - TRBV28 TGTGCCAGCAGTTTGACGGACTCCTACGAGCAGTACTTC CASSLTDSYEQYF
- TRBJ1-4 - TRBV16 TGTGCCAGCAGCCAATCGGGAGCAGGGAGGAAAGAAAAACTGTTTTTT CASSQSGAGRKEKLFF
once TRBJ2-7 TRBD1 TRBV7-9 TGTGCCAGCAGCTTAGGGAGGGACAGGGGTTACGAGCAGTACTTC CASSLGRDRGYEQYF
- TRBJ2-7 - TRBV5-4 TGTGCCAGCAGCCCCCAGGGGGGTACCTACGAGCAGTACTTC CASSPQGGTYEQYF
- TRBJ2-2 - TRBV7-3 TGTGCCAGCAGCTTGGACTTCCTAACCGGGGAGCTGTTTTTT CASSLDFLTGELFF
- TRBJ1-1 - TRBV18 TGTGCCAGCTCACCACCGGACAGAACCGACACTGAAGCTTTCTTT CASSPPDRTDTEAFF
- TRBJ2-7 - TRBV18 TGTGCCAGCTCACCACCGGACTTCAGATCTAACTACGAGCAGTACTTC CASSPPDFRSNYEQYF
- TRBJ2-3 - TRBV11-3 TGTGCCAGCAGCTCCTCTGTAGGTTTCACAGATACGCAGTATTTT CASSSSVGFTDTQYF
- TRBJ2-1 TRBD2 TRBV2 TGTGCCAGCACCAGAGAGGGACTAGTCAGCTCCTACAATGAGCAGTTCTTC CASTREGLVSSYNEQFF
few TRBJ2-2 TRBD2 TRBV4-2 TGTGCCAGCAGCCCCCTAGCGGGGCAGAACACCGGGGAGCTGTTTTTT CASSPLAGQNTGELFF
once TRBJ1-2 - TRBV18 TGTGCCAGCTCACCCGATGATGGGGGCTACACCTTC CASSPDDGGYTF
- TRBJ2-1 - TRBV4-1 TGCGCCAGCAGCCAAGAGGGACGAGATTATGATGAGCAGTTCTTC CASSQEGRDYDEQFF
- TRBJ2-7 TRBD1 TRBV5-4 TGTGCCAGCAGCTGGGACAGCGCCTACGAGCAGTACTTC CASSWDSAYEQYF
- TRBJ2-2 - TRBV18 TGTGCCAGCTCACCACGGGCACCCGCGAACACCGGGGAGCTGTTTTTT CASSPRAPANTGELFF
- TRBJ1-5 - TRBV7-2 TGTGCCAGCAGCTTAAATTCTAATCGGCCCCAGCATTTT CASSLNSNRPQHF
- TRBJ2-3 - TRBV7-6 TGTGCCAGCAGCTCCTGGACTAGTGGGGGGCCCCCTCCCACAGATACGCAGTATTTT CASSSWTSGGPPPTDTQYF
- TRBJ2-5 - TRBV5-5 TGTGCCAGCAGCCCTGGGGCAGGAATTGGGGTAGAGACCCAGTACTTC CASSPGAGIGVETQYF
once TRBJ2-2 - TRBV11-2 TGTGCCAGCAGCACGGGACCCCTCGGTGCCGGGGAGCTGTTTTTT CASSTGPLGAGELFF
few TRBJ2-3 - TRBV2 TGTGCCAGCAGTCTGGGGGGTATAGATACGCAGTATTTT CASSLGGIDTQYF
- TRBJ2-3 - TRBV18 TGTGCCAGCTCACCAACCGGGGCTGGAGATACGCAGTATTTT CASSPTGAGDTQYF
- TRBJ2-2 TRBD2 TRBV9 TGTGCCAGCAGCGTAGTCAGCGGGGGTCTGGCCGGGGAGCTGTTTTTT CASSVVSGGLAGELFF
- TRBJ2-1 - TRBV6-6 TGTGCCAGCAGTTACGGGGGAGGGCAGTTCTTC CASSYGGGQFF
- TRBJ2-5 - TRBV5-6 TGTGCCAGCAGAACTAGTGTTGGAGGCAAGACCCAGTACTTC CASRTSVGGKTQYF
- TRBJ1-3 - TRBV9 TGTGCCAGCAGCGTAGGGGCCGCCCCTGGAAACACCATATATTTT CASSVGAAPGNTIYF
- TRBJ2-1 - TRBV11-2 TGTGCCAGCAGCAACCGGGCAGGGACTTACAATGAGCAGTTCTTC CASSNRAGTYNEQFF
- TRBJ1-1 TRBD1 TRBV18 TGTGCCAGCTCACCCCGGACAGGGGAAGCTTTCTTT CASSPRTGEAFF
- TRBJ2-7 - TRBV11-2 TGTGCCAGCAGCTTAAGTGGGTACGAGCAGTACTTC CASSLSGYEQYF
- TRBJ1-2 TRBD1 TRBV7-2 TGTGCCAGCAGCGACGACAGGGGCAACTATGGCTACACCTTC CASSDDRGNYGYTF
few TRBJ2-7 TRBD1 TRBV18 TGTGCCAGCTCCCCCGGGACAGGGGAAGAGCAGTACTTC CASSPGTGEEQYF